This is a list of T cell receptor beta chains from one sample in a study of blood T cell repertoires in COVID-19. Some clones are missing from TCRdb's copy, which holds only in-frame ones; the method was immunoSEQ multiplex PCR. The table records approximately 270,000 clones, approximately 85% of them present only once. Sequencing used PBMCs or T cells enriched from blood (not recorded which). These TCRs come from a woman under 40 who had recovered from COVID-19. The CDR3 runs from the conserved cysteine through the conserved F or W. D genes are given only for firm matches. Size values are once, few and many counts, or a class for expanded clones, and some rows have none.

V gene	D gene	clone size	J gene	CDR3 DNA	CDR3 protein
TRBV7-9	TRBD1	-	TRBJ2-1	TGTGCCAGCAGCTTAGTCCAGGGGGAGCTGAGTGAGCAGTTCTTC	CASSLVQGELSEQFF
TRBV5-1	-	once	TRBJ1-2	TGCGCCAGCAGCTTGGAGATCTCATTGGACTTTAACTATGGCTACACCTTC	CASSLEISLDFNYGYTF
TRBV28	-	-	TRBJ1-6	TGTGCCAGCAGTTCTACAGGGAGTGGTAATTCACCCCTCCACTTT	CASSSTGSGNSPLHF
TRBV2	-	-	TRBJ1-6	TGTGCCAGCAGTGAAGCGGGGACACCTCCCTTCTCCTATAATTCACCCCTCCACTTT	CASSEAGTPPFSYNSPLHF
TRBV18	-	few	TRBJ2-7	TGTGCCAGCTCACCACGGAGCGGGCCCGAGTACGAGCAGTACTTC	CASSPRSGPEYEQYF
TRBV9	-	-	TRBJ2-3	TGTGCCAGCAGCCGTACAGGTTCTACAGATACGCAGTATTTT	CASSRTGSTDTQYF
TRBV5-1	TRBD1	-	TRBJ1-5	TGCGCCAGCAGCTTCGGACAGGGGGCAGGGCAGCCCCAGCATTTT	CASSFGQGAGQPQHF
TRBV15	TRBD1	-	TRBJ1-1	TGTGCCACCAGCTTCCGACAGGGCGACACTGAAGCTTTCTTT	CATSFRQGDTEAFF
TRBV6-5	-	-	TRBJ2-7	TGTGCCAGCGGGCGTAAAACAGGGACCTACGAGCAGTACTTC	CASGRKTGTYEQYF
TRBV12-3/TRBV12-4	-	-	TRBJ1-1	TGTGCCAGCAGTTTGGGAGGGGTAGCTTTCTTT	CASSLGGVAFF
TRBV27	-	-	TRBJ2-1	TGTGCCAGCAGTTTCCGAATCCTCACCGGGAACAATGAGCAGTTCTTC	CASSFRILTGNNEQFF
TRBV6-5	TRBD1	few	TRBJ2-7	TGTGCCAGCAGTTACAGGACAGGGGACTCCTACGAGCAGTACTTC	CASSYRTGDSYEQYF
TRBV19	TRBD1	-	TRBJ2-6	TGTGCCAGTAGATGGGACAGGGGTCCGACGAGCTCTGGGGCCAACGTCCTGACTTTC	CASRWDRGPTSSGANVLTF
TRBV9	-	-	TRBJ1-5	TGTGCCAGCAGCGCCGGCAATCAGCCCCAGCATTTT	CASSAGNQPQHF
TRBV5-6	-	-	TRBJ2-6	TGTGCCAGCAGCTTGGTCGGCCGGGCTGGGGCCAACGTCCTGACTTTC	CASSLVGRAGANVLTF
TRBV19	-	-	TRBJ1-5	TGTGCCAGTAGTAGTGGACTGGATAGCAATCAGCCCCAGCATTTT	CASSSGLDSNQPQHF
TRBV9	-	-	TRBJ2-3	TGTGCCAGCAGCGTAGAGGTGGGCTCGACGCAGTATTTT	CASSVEVGSTQYF
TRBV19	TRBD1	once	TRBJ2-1	TGTGCCAGTAGGCCTGGGACAGGGGGCGTGAATGAGCAGTTCTTC	CASRPGTGGVNEQFF
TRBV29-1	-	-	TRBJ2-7	TGCAGCGTCCGGCCGGCTAGCGCCTCCTACGAGCAGTACTTC	CSVRPASASYEQYF
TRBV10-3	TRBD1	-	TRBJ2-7	TGTGCCATCAGGCGGCTGCTCATTGGGACAGACCCTTGGGGCTCCTACGAGCAGTACTTC	CAIRRLLIGTDPWGSYEQYF
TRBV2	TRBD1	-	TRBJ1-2	TGTGCCAGCAGTGACACATACTTCCCAGGGGGCTCTGACTATGGCTACACCTTC	CASSDTYFPGGSDYGYTF